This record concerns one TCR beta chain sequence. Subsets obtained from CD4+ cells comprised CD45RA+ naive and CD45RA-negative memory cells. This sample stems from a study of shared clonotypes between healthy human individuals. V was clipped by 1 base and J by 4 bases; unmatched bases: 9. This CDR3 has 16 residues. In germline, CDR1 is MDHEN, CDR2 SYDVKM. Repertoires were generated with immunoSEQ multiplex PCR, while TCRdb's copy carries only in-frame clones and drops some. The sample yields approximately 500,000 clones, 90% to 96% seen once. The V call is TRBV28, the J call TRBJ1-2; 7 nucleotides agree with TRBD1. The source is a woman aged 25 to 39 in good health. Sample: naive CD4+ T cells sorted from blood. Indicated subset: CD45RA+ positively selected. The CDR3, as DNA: TGTGCCAGCAGTTTATTCCCCTGGACAGGCACCTATGGCTACACCTTC. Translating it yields CASSLFPWTGTYGYTF.